This T cell receptor (beta chain) is drawn from a study of blood T cell repertoires in COVID-19. About the research overall: The origin of the acute and convalescent COVID-19 samples was the United States, Italy and Spain. Nucleic acid was either cDNA or gDNA, and it came from T cells, B-cell-depleted T cells, or PBMCs.

In the source study's methods: How many nucleated cells were present was estimated from reference gene primer amplification. The repertoire was sequenced with immunoSEQ multiplex PCR; TCRdb's copy has only in-frame clones and lacks some. The DNA was the basis for D and trimming; V, J and clone size are from that table. The data contain fewer than 50,000 clones, roughly 83% of them seen just once; the ten biggest clones take up under 15%. Germline-derived CDR1 and CDR2 are SNHLY and FYNNEI. The germline V and J ends were trimmed by 5 bases and 5 bases, with 13 bases remaining between them. This CDR3 has 14 amino acids.

This clonotype was sampled from a human donor in a cohort sampled during active COVID-19. The specimen sequenced was peripheral blood. This chain connects TRBV2 to TRBJ1-5, with D uncertain. The CDR3 DNA reads TGTGCCAGCAGTTTCCCCGGGGATGATCAGCCCCAGCATTTT. It is translated as CASSFPGDDQPQHF.